A single T cell receptor beta chain is shown here with its context. The antigen this receptor binds is unknown. Qualities for individual bases were not recorded, and no much larger clone is one base off. The library was generated by the immunoSEQ multiplex PCR assay. For the multiplex PCR, a mixture combining 60 forward primers for TCR Vbeta segments and 13 reverse primers for TCR Jbeta segments was used. Amplification of the CDR3 region of rearranged TCR beta genes was performed with a multiplex PCR assay on genomic DNA. The Illumina HiSeq System was used to sequence the amplified TCR beta libraries as 87-base-pair reads. In the authors' own workflow: A later analysis counted 75 million to 100 million unique TCR beta chains across the 690 or so repertoires, and about 10 million of these chains were shared by at least two donors. Raw reads were error-corrected and collapsed into unique sequences with a nearest-neighbor algorithm that merged closely related sequences to remove PCR and sequencing errors. V, D and J gene segments were assigned by aligning CDR3 sequences to IMGT reference sequences. Each retained sequence needed at least a six-nucleotide match to both a V gene segment and a J gene segment. Rearrangements were classified as productive when the CDR3 lacked stop codons and remained in frame with V and J, and all other rearrangements were classified as non-productive. Following IMGT convention, CDR3 was defined as the stretch from the second conserved V-encoded cysteine to the conserved J-encoded phenylalanine. In an earlier analysis of more than 550 of the donors, sequences lacking an unambiguous match to a single V gene segment were excluded. An earlier analysis of approximately 590 of the donors called V segments functional above 56.7% productive rearrangements and segregating when the between-donor standard deviation exceeded 5%. A statistical classification framework was built for diagnosing cytomegalovirus status from the catalog of TCR beta chain sequences. V and J gene assignment, in a later analysis, came from comparing TCR nucleotide sequences with IMGT/GENE-DB human TR gene sequences. The TCRdist pipeline was used in a later analysis to assign CDR3 sequences and most-parsimonious VDJ recombination scenarios. In a later analysis, every TCR beta chain was defined by the combination of its CDR3 amino acid sequence and its V-gene family, and reads without a unique V-gene family were dropped. To address suspected cross-contamination and a sequencing artifact, a later analysis removed some 620 highly shared, low-generation-probability nucleotide sequences. In a later analysis, a clonal expansion index for each public chain was calculated from normalized within-repertoire ranks of inferred template counts. In a later analysis, generation probabilities were computed with a VDJ recombination model fitted to out-of-frame rearrangements, and the resulting probabilities were checked against IGoR. Hypergeometric tests were used in a later analysis to score TCR-TCR, TCR-HLA and TCR-CMV co-occurrence, with a repertoire-size bias correction applied to the TCR pairs. False discovery rates were estimated in a later analysis by permuting HLA or CMV assignments 20 times. In a later analysis, co-occurring TCRs were grouped with DBSCAN, and TCRdist sequence similarity was added when clustering was performed within HLA-allele-positive subsets. Repertoires with fewer than 30,000 or more than 120,000 public chains were left out of co-occurrence clustering, as were a handful of repertoires with anomalous nucleotide sharing. TCRdb re-hosts the immuneACCESS table, in-frame sequences only. Its copies lack some clones; in the studies checked, an unresolved V gene accounts for under half of them, and the cause for the rest is not known. D and trimming come from the DNA, and the V and J calls and clone size come from that table. The table for this sample lists fewer than 250,000 clones; just under 75% of them were counted only once. The ten largest clones capture approximately 3.1% of the sample.

This sample is part of a study of cytomegalovirus exposure and HLA in healthy donors (dated by TCRdb to the late 2010s). About the full investigation: According to an earlier analysis of several hundred of the donors, some 180 million T cells yielded roughly 100 million unique TCR beta sequences and 276 Gb of sequence data. An earlier analysis of more than 450 of the donors used high-throughput TCR beta sequencing to judge whether each TCR beta V gene segment behaved as functional or pseudogenic. The number of typed donors differed by locus: about 620-630 for A, B, C, DRB1 and DQB1; 500 to 550 for DQA1; about 600 for DPA1; and roughly 490 for DPB1. Donor age, sex, ethnicity and CMV serostatus were compiled together with the repertoire data. The later analysis used no new phenotypic data to find candidate immune exposures, relying instead on TCR beta sequences and their occurrence across donors. A later genetic analysis used genome-wide SNP genotypes for about 60% of the roughly 670 donors, treating that subset as a discovery cohort. The study aimed to test whether cataloging public T cell receptors could reveal signatures of past pathogen exposure. The genetic ancestry cluster associated with self-reported Caucasian donors included roughly four fifths of the roughly 390 genotyped donors. Four to six DR-DQ haplotypes were handled as single units for association and clustering, since linkage in the cohort was strong. Among about 410 genotyped donors of the cohort, an average of approximately 220,000 unique TCR beta nucleotide sequences was sequenced per donor, of which approximately 19% were non-productive. A later analysis re-analyzed previously published TCR beta repertoires from 666 donors and added high-resolution HLA genotyping to study TCR occurrence patterns. The T cell repertoires of roughly 660 subjects were profiled by immunosequencing and related to cytomegalovirus serostatus. An early release covering 500 to 750 HLA-typed donors comprised about 300 gigabases of sequencing data and tens of millions of unique TCR sequences. HLA typing covered class I and class II loci at four-digit resolution. To predict cytomegalovirus infection status, the study combined high-throughput TCR immunosequencing, statistical association of individual TCRs with disease status, and machine learning. Besides the first cohort of hundreds of subjects, a separate validation cohort made up of over 100 different subjects was used. Every discovery cohort repertoire had been produced on one sequencing platform.

The paper's findings and limits, for the study overall: According to a later analysis, TCR association rates differed among HLA loci, with DRB1 alleles showing the most associated TCRs and HLA-C alleles showing the fewest. Most CMV-associated TCR beta chains appeared to be HLA-restricted in a later analysis, and the HLA associations seemed to be driven largely by CMV exposure. When HLA alleles, especially DR and DQ, strongly co-occurred, TCR associations were difficult to assign to individual alleles. A later analysis associated some 17,000 TCR beta sequences with specific HLA alleles at a false discovery rate of 0.05. In both the original and validation cohorts, the classifier was reported to diagnose cytomegalovirus status with high specificity and sensitivity. An association between a missense DCLRE1C variant and V-gene and J-gene trimming of TCR beta chains was found in a later genetic analysis and replicated in an independent cohort. In the study, approximately 160 TCR beta chains were listed as associated with cytomegalovirus. The authors suggested that the approach could potentially be generalized to other disease states and immunological phenotypes. Linkage disequilibrium might explain the correlated functional status among segregating V segments, but an unknown experimental factor could not be ruled out. Because counts were too low, roughly 18 rarely observed V segments, including chromosome 9 orphons, were left out of the earlier analysis of 587 of the donors. Compared with equally common non-associated chains, HLA-associated TCR beta chains in a later analysis were more clonally expanded and had lower generation probabilities. Presence/absence analyses assumed roughly uniform sequencing depth across donors, an assumption that may not hold. A later genetic analysis reported fewer N-insertions in productive TCRs among donors in an Asian-associated ancestry cluster than the approximately 670-donor mean. Across donors, most TCR sequences were observed very rarely, whereas some public TCRs were present in many individuals. Because the 87-base-pair reads could not distinguish some IMGT-functional V segments, including TRBV6-2 and TRBV6-3, those segments were excluded. A later analysis reported that several top co-occurrence clusters appeared linked to parvovirus B19, influenza, CMV and Epstein-Barr virus. An earlier analysis of several hundred of the donors showed that most TCR beta V segments appeared in productive rearrangements either about 87% or about 30% of the time, which broadly matched IMGT annotations. A group of highly shared sequence variants was considered likely to be a technical artifact of the sequencing pipeline. This cohort had only TCR beta chains sequenced, and the lack of alpha or paired-chain data limited which features could be detected. A further reported finding was that TCR beta sequences accurately predicted the HLA-A and HLA-B alleles for most subjects in the first cohort. A few of the identified cytomegalovirus-associated TCR beta chains were confirmed in vitro to be specific for cytomegalovirus antigens. Immune exposure information for the cohort was limited to CMV serostatus. Because HLA typing was unavailable for some donors at each locus, only the typed subset was used in association tests.

The cohort consisted of hundreds of healthy bone marrow donors. At the time of sampling, every cohort member was nominally healthy, though immune exposures that went unrecorded were likely present. The donor tested CMV seropositive, placing the donor among the 290 or so seropositive members of the cohort. A peripheral blood sample was provided by each donor, and peripheral blood mononuclear cells were used for TCR beta sequencing. Genomic DNA was extracted from the blood cell samples with the Qiagen DNeasy Blood Extraction Kit. Here V drops 2 bases and J drops 6 bases, and the junction holds 4 bases not matched to any gene. The CDR3 runs 14 residues from the cysteine to the phenylalanine. Only the CDR3 region is kept as DNA, spanning 42 bases read in frame from base 1. CDR1 and CDR2 are read off the germline V gene as SGHAT and FQNNGV.

The chain is made from TRBV11-2 and TRBJ1-1, and TRBD1 aligns with 9 junction nucleotides. The receptor's source is a young woman in good health and CMV-seropositive. The sequenced material came from PBMCs. The CDR3 in this case is CASSLSQGAAEAFF. Read as DNA, the sequence is TGTGCCAGCAGCTTATCACAGGGGGCCGCTGAAGCTTTCTTT.